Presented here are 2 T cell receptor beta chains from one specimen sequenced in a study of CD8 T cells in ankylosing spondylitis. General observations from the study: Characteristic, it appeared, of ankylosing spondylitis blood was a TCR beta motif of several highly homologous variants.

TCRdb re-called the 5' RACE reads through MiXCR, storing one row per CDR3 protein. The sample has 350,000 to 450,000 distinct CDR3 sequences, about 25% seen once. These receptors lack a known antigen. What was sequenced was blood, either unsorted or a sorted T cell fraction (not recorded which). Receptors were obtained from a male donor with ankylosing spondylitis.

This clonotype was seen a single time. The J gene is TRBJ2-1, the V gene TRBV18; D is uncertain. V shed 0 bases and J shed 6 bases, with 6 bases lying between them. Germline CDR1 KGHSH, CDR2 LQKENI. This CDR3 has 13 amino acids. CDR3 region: CASSPPSSNEQFF. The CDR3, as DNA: TGTGCCAGCTCACCACCGTCTTCCAATGAGCAGTTCTTC.

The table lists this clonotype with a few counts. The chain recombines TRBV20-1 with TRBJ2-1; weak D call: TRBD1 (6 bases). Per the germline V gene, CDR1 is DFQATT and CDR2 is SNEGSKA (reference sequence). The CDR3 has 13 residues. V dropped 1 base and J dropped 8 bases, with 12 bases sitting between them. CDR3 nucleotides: TGCAGTGCTAGAGGTCAGGGGCGGGATGAGCAGTTCTTC. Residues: CSARGQGRDEQFF.